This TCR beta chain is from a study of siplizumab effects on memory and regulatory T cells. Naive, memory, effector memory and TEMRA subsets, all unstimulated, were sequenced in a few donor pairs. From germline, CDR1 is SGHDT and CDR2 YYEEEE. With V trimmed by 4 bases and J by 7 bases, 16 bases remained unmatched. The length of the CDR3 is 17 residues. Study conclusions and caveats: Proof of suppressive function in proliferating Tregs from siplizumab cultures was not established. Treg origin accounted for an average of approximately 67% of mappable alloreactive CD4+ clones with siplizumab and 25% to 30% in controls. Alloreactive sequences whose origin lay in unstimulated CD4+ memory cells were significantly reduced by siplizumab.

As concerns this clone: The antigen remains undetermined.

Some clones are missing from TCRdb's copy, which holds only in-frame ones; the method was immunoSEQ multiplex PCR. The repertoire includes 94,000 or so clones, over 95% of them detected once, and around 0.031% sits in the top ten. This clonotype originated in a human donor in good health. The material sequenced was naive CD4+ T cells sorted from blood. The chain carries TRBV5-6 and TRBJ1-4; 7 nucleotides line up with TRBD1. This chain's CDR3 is CASSPPKTGRSREKLFF. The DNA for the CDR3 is TGTGCCAGCAGCCCCCCAAAGACAGGGCGATCTCGTGAAAAACTGTTTTTT.